A single sample is the source of the 24 T cell receptor beta chains below, sequenced in a study of blood T cell repertoires in COVID-19. Clones were sequenced by immunoSEQ multiplex PCR, and TCRdb holds only the in-frame ones, with some missing. The sample carries about 230,000 clones, about nine tenths recorded once. Sample: peripheral blood. Every receptor here comes from a woman aged 55-70 years with acute or convalescent COVID-19.

The chain combines TRBV11-3 with TRBJ2-1; D not certain. V was clipped by 3 bases and J by 6 bases, with 15 bases between them. The CDR3 loop spans 15 amino acids. Germline V gene data show CDR1 as SGHNT and CDR2 as YENEEA. CDR3 residues: CASSLFGDSGNEQFF. As DNA, the CDR3 is TGTGCCAGCAGCTTGTTCGGAGATAGTGGCAATGAGCAGTTCTTC. Drawing the rest from reference TRBV11-3 and TRBJ2-1, the complete variable domain is EAGVVQSPRYKIIEKKQPVAFWCNPISGHNTLYWYLQNLGQGPELLIRYENEEAVDDSQLPKDRFSAERLKGVDSTLKIQPAELGDSAVYLCASSLFGDSGNEQFFGPGTRLTVL.

This clone showed up just once. The chain links TRBV3-1 (or the pseudogene TRBV3-2) to TRBJ1-1; 10 bases agree with TRBD1. V dropped 2 bases and J dropped 7; count of bases not matched to a gene: 10. CDR3 length: 16 amino acids. Germline V gives CDR1 LGHDT, CDR2 YNNKEL (reference sequence). The CDR3 sequence is CASSQPLTGGFGEAFF. Here the CDR3 DNA reads TGTGCCAGCAGCCAACCTCTGACAGGGGGCTTTGGTGAAGCTTTCTTT.

This clone was recorded a few times. The chain recombines TRBV24-1 with TRBJ1-1; possibly TRBD1 for D (5 bases). CDR1 and CDR2 (germline): KGHDR, SFDVKD. The CDR3 covers 14 residues. V was trimmed by 8 bases and J by 1 base, leaving 13 bases between them. Here the CDR3 reads CATTPGGSNTEAFF. DNA of the CDR3: TGTGCCACCACCCCCGGGGGGTCGAACACTGAAGCTTTCTTT.

The rearrangement links TRBV6-6 to TRBJ2-1; TRBD1 agrees at 10 bases. Trimming at V came to 6 bases and at J to 1 base, leaving 3 bases not matched to a gene. CDR3 size: 15 residues. Per the germline V gene, CDR1 is MNHNY and CDR2 is SVGAGI (reference sequence). For the CDR3, the DNA is TGTGCCAGCAGCGACAGGGGGCGATCCTACAATGAGCAGTTCTTC. This encodes CASSDRGRSYNEQFF.

The genes are TRBV28 and TRBJ1-6; 8 nucleotides line up with TRBD1. The germline CDR1 and CDR2 sequences are MDHEN and SYDVKM. The ends lost 6 bases at V and 9 bases at J; junction bases unmatched: 13. The CDR3 extends over 16 amino acids. CDR3 protein: CASSSQGEPLGSPLHF. The CDR3 DNA reads as TGTGCCAGCAGCTCACAGGGGGAACCCCTTGGTTCACCCCTCCACTTT.

The chain recombines TRBV6-5 with TRBJ1-2; 7 bases match TRBD1. This CDR3 comprises 15 residues. Germline values: CDR1 MNHEY, CDR2 SVGAGI. J was trimmed by 0 bases and V by 9 bases; bases with no gene match: 10. This CDR3 is CASAGQPPPNYGYTF. In DNA form, the CDR3 reads TGTGCCAGTGCGGGACAGCCTCCCCCTAACTATGGCTACACCTTC.

CDR3 residues: CASRTPGTYGYTF. CDR3 coding DNA: TGTGCCAGCAGGACTCCGGGAACCTATGGCTACACCTTC. The gene calls are TRBV12-3 or TRBV12-4 and TRBJ1-2; D uncertain. The CDR3 consists of 13 residues. V shed 6 bases and J shed 4 bases, with 12 bases lying between them.

The chain links TRBV20-1 to TRBJ1-2; D is unresolved. Germline-derived CDR1 and CDR2 are DFQATT and SNEGSKA (reference sequence). This CDR3 has 11 amino acids. Trimming took off 5 bases at V and 1 base at J, with 5 bases between the two ends. CDR3 DNA sequence: TGCAGTGCTCTTTTTAACTATGGCTACACCTTC. Amino acids: CSALFNYGYTF.

This clone was counted between two and nine times. The J gene is TRBJ1-5, the V gene TRBV28; a weak D match, TRBD1 (5 bases). This CDR3 comprises 14 residues. Germline V CDR1 and CDR2: MDHEN, SYDVKM. V gave up 3 bases and J gave up 4 bases, with 10 bases separating them. The CDR3, as DNA: TGTGCCAGCAGTTTTCACGGGGGGAATCAGCCCCAGCATTTT. This encodes CASSFHGGNQPQHF.

This clone has only one observation. This chain connects TRBV7-9 to TRBJ1-2, with 9 bases matching TRBD1. J lost 1 base, V lost 7 bases, and 4 bases had no gene match. Germline V CDR1 and CDR2: SEHNR, FQNEAQ (reference sequence). There are 14 residues in the CDR3. The CDR3 spells CASTGTGINYGYTF. The CDR3 coding sequence is TGTGCCAGCACCGGGACAGGGATTAACTATGGCTACACCTTC. Combining the CDR3 with reference TRBV7-9 and TRBJ1-2 gives the whole variable domain DTGVSQNPRHKITKRGQNVTFRCDPISEHNRLYWYRQTLGQGPEFLTYFQNEAQLEKSRLLSDRFSAERPKGSFSTLEIQRTEQGDSAMYLCASTGTGINYGYTFGSGTRLTVV.

The chain couples TRBV5-1 to TRBJ1-4; 10 positions match TRBD1. Trimming removed 0 bases from V and 7 bases from J; junction bases left unmatched: 3. Germline loops: CDR1 SGHRS, CDR2 YFSETQ. This CDR3 is 15 amino acids long. In DNA form, the CDR3 reads TGCGCCAGCAGCTTGGGAAGGGACAGGGGTGAAAAACTGTTTTTT. Translating gives CASSLGRDRGEKLFF.

The chain links TRBV9 to TRBJ1-6; D uncertain. Trimming shortened V by 4 bases and J by 9 bases, and 14 bases separated the two germline ends. CDR3 length equals 14 residues. Germline V lookup: CDR1 SGDLS, CDR2 YYNGEE. The DNA for the CDR3 is TGTGCCAGCAGCCCGGAGAATGTGGGTTCACCCCTCCACTTT. Protein sequence: CASSPENVGSPLHF.

This chain joins TRBV11-2 and TRBJ1-3; D is uncertain. CDR3 length equals 15 residues. Trimming took off 4 bases at V and 4 bases at J, with 14 bases between the two ends. CDR1 and CDR2 from the germline V gene are SGHAT and FQNNGV. The CDR3 protein is CASSSPGRSGNTIYF. CDR3 nucleotide sequence: TGTGCCAGCAGCTCCCCTGGCAGGTCGGGAAACACCATATATTTT.

The chain employs TRBV6-5 and TRBJ2-2; a possible D gene is TRBD1 (6 bases). The V gene lost 5 bases and the J gene lost 5 bases, with 15 bases spanning the gap. This CDR3 region has 15 residues. Germline loops: CDR1 MNHEY, CDR2 SVGAGI. CDR3 bases: TGTGCCAGCAGTCTCTGGACAGTTGCGACCGGGGAGCTGTTTTTT. This translates into CASSLWTVATGELFF.

There are a few counts of this clone. The chain uses TRBV30 and TRBJ1-2; 7 bases are shared with TRBD1. Germline V gene lookup returns CDR1 GTSNPN and CDR2 SVGIG (reference sequence). The CDR3 loop spans 14 amino acids. Trimming removed 2 bases from V and 5 bases from J; junction bases left unmatched: 8. The CDR3 is CAWSRTGRGYGYTF. The CDR3 DNA follows: TGTGCCTGGAGTCGGACGGGCAGGGGGTATGGCTACACCTTC.

In its sample, this clone was seen once. The chain combines TRBV9 with TRBJ2-7, with unresolved D. This CDR3 contains 12 residues. In germline, CDR1 is SGDLS, CDR2 YYNGEE. V lost 3 bases and J lost 0, with 4 bases in between. The CDR3 loop reads CASSGDSYEQYF. In DNA, the CDR3 is TGTGCCAGCAGCGGCGACTCCTACGAGCAGTACTTC. Combining the CDR3 with reference TRBV9 and TRBJ2-7 gives the whole variable domain DSGVTQTPKHLITATGQRVTLRCSPRSGDLSVYWYQQSLDQGLQFLIQYYNGEERAKGNILERFSAQQFPDLHSELNLSSLELGDSALYFCASSGDSYEQYFGPGTRLTVT.

The J gene is TRBJ1-5, the V gene TRBV6-5, with TRBD1 identical over 7 bases. V lost 5 bases to trimming and J lost 2 bases; unmatched junction nucleotides: 3. The CDR3 totals 14 residues. Germline V gene lookup returns CDR1 MNHEY and CDR2 SVGAGI. CDR3 sequence (DNA): TGTGCCAGCAGTAAAACAGGGGGCAATCAGCCCCAGCATTTT. Amino acids: CASSKTGGNQPQHF.

The gene calls are TRBV18 and TRBJ2-1; the match to TRBD2 covers 14 bases. There are 17 residues in the CDR3. Germline assignment: CDR1 KGHSH and CDR2 LQKENI. Unmatched junction bases numbered 6, after V lost 3 bases and J lost 5 bases. The chain's CDR3 is CASSPRTSGRIHNEQFF. CDR3 DNA sequence: TGTGCCAGCTCACCGAGGACTAGCGGGAGGATCCACAATGAGCAGTTCTTC.

This chain joins TRBV28 and TRBJ1-4; 11 positions agree with TRBD1. The CDR3 consists of 15 residues. The V and J ends lost 1 base and 8 bases, in that order; junction bases with no gene match: 3. Germline-derived CDR1 and CDR2 are MDHEN and SYDVKM. The CDR3 region is CASSLLGTGGEKLFF. CDR3 DNA: TGTGCCAGCAGTTTATTAGGGACAGGGGGAGAAAAACTGTTTTTT.

The CDR3: CASSTPISGANVLTF. In DNA form, the CDR3 reads TGCGCCAGCAGCACCCCTATCTCTGGGGCCAACGTCCTGACTTTC. The chain recombines TRBV5-1 with TRBJ2-6, with D hard to call. This CDR3 region has 15 residues. Germline V gives CDR1 SGHRS, CDR2 YFSETQ. Trimming left V 4 bases short and J 0 bases short, with 8 bases between.

This clone occurred once. The chain has TRBV18 and TRBJ2-3; 8 bases match TRBD2. This CDR3 region has 16 residues. V lost 2 bases to trimming and J lost 4 bases; unmatched junction nucleotides: 8. Germline V lookup: CDR1 KGHSH, CDR2 LQKENI. CDR3 protein: CASSPTASGPADTQYF. The CDR3 DNA is TGTGCCAGCTCACCAACGGCTAGCGGGCCGGCAGATACGCAGTATTTT.

J is TRBJ2-1 and V is TRBV5-5; possibly TRBD2 for D (6 bases). Germline values: CDR1 SGHKS, CDR2 YYEKEE (reference sequence). Trimming removed 3 bases at V and 1 base at J, with 11 bases between. The CDR3 has 15 residues. The chain's CDR3 is CASSYRLESYNEQFF. The CDR3 bases are TGTGCCAGCAGCTATAGACTAGAATCCTACAATGAGCAGTTCTTC.

V gene TRBV15 combines with J gene TRBJ1-6, with 12 bases identical to TRBD1. The CDR3 is made up of 18 amino acids. With V trimmed by 0 bases and J by 7 bases, 7 bases remained unmatched. Germline-derived CDR1 and CDR2 are LNHNV and YYDKDF (reference sequence). The CDR3 DNA follows: TGTGCCACCAGCAGAGATCCCCCCGGGACAGGGGGCAATTCACCCCTCCACTTT. Translation: CATSRDPPGTGGNSPLHF. The entire variable domain, with the rest obtained from reference TRBV15 and TRBJ1-6, is as follows: DAMVIQNPRYQVTQFGKPVTLSCSQTLNHNVMYWYQQKSSQAPKLLFHYYDKDFNNEADTPDNFQSRRPNTSFCFLDIRSPGLGDTAMYLCATSRDPPGTGGNSPLHFGNGTRLTVT.

This clone was seen only once. The chain recombines TRBV5-1 with TRBJ1-2; 8 bases are shared with TRBD1. CDR3 length equals 15 residues. CDR1 is SGHRS, CDR2 YFSETQ, per germline. J gave up 7 bases and V 0 bases, and 8 bases lay outside the gene matches. CDR3 bases: TGCGCCAGCAGCTTGGAAGCAGGGGGCGCGGGTGGCTACACCTTC. Translated: CASSLEAGGAGGYTF. Based on the CDR3 plus reference TRBV5-1 and TRBJ1-2, the full variable domain is KAGVTQTPRYLIKTRGQQVTLSCSPISGHRSVSWYQQTPGQGLQFLFEYFSETQRNKGNFPGRFSGRQFSNSRSEMNVSTLELGDSALYLCASSLEAGGAGGYTFGSGTRLTVV.